Listed below are T cell receptor beta chains from one sample, sequenced in a study of siplizumab effects on memory and regulatory T cells. The table came from immunoSEQ multiplex PCR; TCRdb's copy has only in-frame clones and leaves some out. The table lists some 100,000 clones, over 85% of them singletons. The sequenced sample was CD8+ T cells sorted from blood. These receptors came from a human donor in good health. CDR3s include the opening cysteine and the closing phenylalanine or tryptophan. Each record gives: V gene, J gene, CDR3 protein.

v_gene: TRBV2
j_gene: TRBJ1-1
CDR3aa: CASSEGQILVEAFF

v_gene: TRBV7-8
j_gene: TRBJ1-1
CDR3aa: CASTSGTGRAEAFF

v_gene: TRBV2
j_gene: TRBJ2-5
CDR3aa: CANQGGGETQYF

v_gene: TRBV7-9
j_gene: TRBJ1-2
CDR3aa: CATTLADTYGYTF

v_gene: TRBV27
j_gene: TRBJ2-1
CDR3aa: CASSLLEQDKQFF

v_gene: TRBV30
j_gene: TRBJ2-7
CDR3aa: CAWRLTSGGSYEQYF

v_gene: TRBV10-3
j_gene: TRBJ2-5
CDR3aa: CAISEQRGETQYF

v_gene: TRBV11-2
j_gene: TRBJ2-1
CDR3aa: CASSQDTSGKYNEQFF

v_gene: TRBV5-1
j_gene: TRBJ1-1
CDR3aa: CASSGGQGDTEAFF

v_gene: TRBV2
j_gene: TRBJ2-5
CDR3aa: CASRKQEGQTQYF

v_gene: TRBV4-1
j_gene: TRBJ1-4
CDR3aa: CASSQDSGATNEKLFF

v_gene: TRBV29-1
j_gene: TRBJ2-7
CDR3aa: CSVELGEQYF

v_gene: TRBV4-1
j_gene: TRBJ1-2
CDR3aa: CASSQDGPGPKDYGYTF

v_gene: TRBV9
j_gene: TRBJ2-1
CDR3aa: CASSVGRGSGSSYNEQFF

v_gene: TRBV4-3
j_gene: TRBJ2-7
CDR3aa: CASSQEGQGTYEQYF

v_gene: TRBV27
j_gene: TRBJ1-1
CDR3aa: CASSPREGANTEAFF

v_gene: TRBV2
j_gene: TRBJ2-7
CDR3aa: CASSRVRSEQYF

v_gene: TRBV6-6
j_gene: TRBJ2-5
CDR3aa: CASSTLEETQYF

v_gene: TRBV6-5
j_gene: TRBJ2-7
CDR3aa: CASSYGGSRSNEQYF

v_gene: TRBV9
j_gene: TRBJ2-7
CDR3aa: CASNPAGTGYEQYF

v_gene: TRBV5-6
j_gene: TRBJ1-4
CDR3aa: CASSFVAATNEKLFF